This T cell receptor beta chain is drawn from a study of beta chain features in type 1 diabetes (dated 2018 in TCRdb). Looking at the study overall: No differences in mean age, gender distribution, total cell number or subset yield were found between patients and healthy donors. Across all samples, 107,917,701 sorted cells were examined, and cell number per subset correlated strongly with RNA yield. In the study, recently diagnosed type 1 diabetes patients and matched healthy donors were compared on the TCRB repertoires of their sorted circulating CD4+ T cell subsets. Regulatory and stem cell-like memory subsets were obtained from only 8 patients and about 8 healthy donors, while naive and central memory subsets were obtained from all 28 donors.

Each donor gave one peripheral blood draw, averaging approximately 110 mL, which was collected into heparinised tubes. Using a panel that included CD45RO, CCR7, CD25, CD127, CD95 and CD27, naive, central memory, regulatory and stem cell-like memory CD4+ T cells were sorted on a BD FACSAria II. Purity was above 98% for every sorted population. PBMCs were isolated immediately by Lymphoprep density gradient centrifugation and stained directly without culture. So that batch effects would be minimized, each experiment stained and sorted samples in pairs, pairing one healthy donor with one patient. The CDR3 runs 14 amino acids, cysteine and phenylalanine included. Just CDR3 DNA is preserved here, 42 bases in frame from base 1. V and J lose 6 bases and 0 bases, and a span of 8 bases separates them. Looking up the germline V gene (reference sequence) yields CDR1 MNHEY and CDR2 SMNVEV. General findings and caveats noted by the study authors: The naive, central memory and regulatory TCRB repertoires appeared to resemble one another more closely among patients than among healthy donors. Only small numbers of individuals were included in the HLA sub-analyses, which left unresolved whether HLA type had any influence on TCRB rearrangement. Fewer insertions and more nucleotide deletions at VDJ recombination sites were observed in patients with type 1 diabetes, implying thymic rearrangement abnormalities. Because cDNA was sequenced instead of genomic DNA, activated cells with high expression could be over-represented, although the groups did not differ in activation or CD3 levels. In all four CD4+ subsets, TCRB CDR3 length was moderately but significantly shorter in type 1 diabetes patients. PCR may preferentially amplify shorter templates, but because patient and control samples were amplified and corrected together, any resulting skew would affect both groups equally.

The entire isolated RNA was reverse transcribed using the High Capacity cDNA Reverse Transcription Kit, and thus expressed TCRB transcripts were sequenced. Deep immunoSEQ sequencing was performed on naive, central memory and regulatory T cell samples, with an average of roughly 4 million total reads per sample. Sorted cells were lysed in RLT buffer, and RNA was extracted using DNase-treated RNeasy Micro or Mini kits according to cell number. To prevent cross-contamination, every cell subset was processed on its own, while patient and healthy donor samples were processed together. The immunoSEQ multiplex PCR was used to amplify TCRB sequences from cDNA, generating 87-bp fragments that spanned the CDR3 region. Sequencing of the amplicons was performed on the Illumina HiSeq platform. The authors processed their data as follows. PCR bias was computationally corrected using synthetic template baselines, reads within Hamming distance 2 were collapsed, and singletons that could not be merged were discarded. Reads were aligned against IMGT to assign V, D and J genes, CDR3 length and insertions or deletions at six rearrangement sites. Clonotype counts were normalized to sorted cell number within each subset before computing true diversity and Gini coefficients with the tcR R package. Repertoire sharing was quantified using the overlap coefficient calculated on TCRB nucleotide sequences. Out-of-frame TCRB sequences from naive cells were analyzed as a proxy for the pre-selection repertoire. Here the immuneACCESS table is served through TCRdb, limited to in-frame sequences with V and J called. Missing clones are a known gap in these copies; in checked studies unresolved V genes cover under half, and the rest lacks a known reason. The V and J calls and clone size are taken from that table; D and trimming were inferred from the DNA. The sample profile shows over 600,000 clones; 9.5% to 15% of them were found once. Roughly 0.12% of the sample lies in the top ten.

This clone was picked up a small number of times. Its antigen has not been determined. Base qualities were left out, and no much larger clone turns up one base away. This TCR derives from a man aged 25-45 years with type 1 diabetes. The specimen was naive CD4+ T cells from blood. The sample's cell subset or site label is to be understood as: true naive CD4+ T cells. The chain was built from TRBV27 and TRBJ1-4, with TRBD1 as a weak D call on 5 bases. The CDR3 protein is CASRGRSTNEKLFF. DNA sequence: TGTGCCAGCAGGGGACGGTCAACTAATGAAAAACTGTTTTTT.